These T cell receptor beta chains were read from a single sample in a study of human T cells and chemical hapten exposure. From the RACE reads, TCRdb called clonotypes with MiXCR, one entry per CDR3 protein. The profile shows a few hundred thousand distinct CDR3 sequences, about 6% of them singletons. This sample comprised whole blood, obtained in connection with sensitization to the hapten diphenylcyclopropenone (DPC). The receptors originated from a woman between 18 and 29 years old with alopecia areata. Some clones in this sample may be carry-over from other donors' samples. The CDR3 runs from the conserved cysteine through the conserved F or W. D genes are given only for firm matches. Clone size appears in some rows only: once, few, many, or a class for an expanded clone.

v_gene	j_gene	abundance	d_gene	CDR3aa	CDR3nt
TRBV5-1	TRBJ1-1	many	NA	CASSCGGCTEAFF	TGCGCCAGCAGTTGCGGAGGTTGCACTGAAGCTTTCTTT
TRBV20-1	TRBJ2-7	NA	TRBD2	CSAEGLVYEQYF	TGCAGTGCTGAGGGACTAGTCTACGAGCAGTACTTC
TRBV7-9	TRBJ2-5	few	NA	CASSSNMENDQETQYF	TGTGCCAGCAGCTCGAACATGGAGAATGACCAAGAGACCCAGTACTTC
TRBV6-2/TRBV6-3	TRBJ1-5	NA	NA	CASSYLPGVRENQPQHF	TGTGCCAGCAGTTACCTTCCAGGGGTCAGGGAGAATCAGCCCCAGCATTTT
TRBV7-6	TRBJ2-3	many	NA	CASSLRTGTDTQYF	TGTGCCAGCAGCTTAAGGACAGGCACAGATACGCAGTATTTT
TRBV9	TRBJ2-3	many	TRBD2	CASSVGVAGGSRSTDTQYF	TGTGCCAGCAGCGTAGGAGTAGCGGGGGGGTCTCGGAGCACAGATACGCAGTATTTT
TRBV4-3	TRBJ1-5	few	NA	CASSQAPGQPQHF	TGCGCCAGCAGCCAAGCCCCAGGACAGCCCCAGCATTTT
TRBV6-2/TRBV6-3	TRBJ2-1	few	TRBD2	CASSSLLAGGRNEQFF	TGTGCCAGCAGTTCCCTCCTAGCGGGGGGTAGAAATGAGCAGTTCTTC
TRBV4-1	TRBJ1-1	many	TRBD1	CASSQEKRQGITEAFF	TGCGCCAGCAGCCAAGAAAAGAGACAGGGGATCACTGAAGCTTTCTTT
TRBV18	TRBJ1-2	few	NA	CASSPPSSASYGYTF	TGTGCCAGCTCACCACCGTCTAGCGCCAGCTATGGCTACACCTTC
TRBV5-4	TRBJ2-2	many	TRBD1	CASSLRGGANTGELFF	TGTGCCAGCAGCTTGCGAGGGGGCGCGAACACCGGGGAGCTGTTTTTT
TRBV7-2	TRBJ2-5	NA	NA	CASRRLNSQQETQYF	TGTGCCAGCAGGCGACTGAACTCTCAACAAGAGACCCAGTACTTC
TRBV24-1	TRBJ1-2	many	TRBD1	CATHRDSYGYTF	TGTGCCACCCACAGGGACAGCTATGGCTACACCTTC
TRBV18	TRBJ1-4	few	NA	CASSPVPGEANEKLFF	TGTGCCAGCTCACCAGTTCCAGGGGAGGCTAATGAAAAACTGTTTTTT
TRBV5-4	TRBJ2-1	NA	NA	CASSPSPSAEQFF	TGTGCCAGCAGCCCATCACCAAGTGCGGAGCAGTTCTTC
TRBV6-2/TRBV6-3	TRBJ2-6	many	TRBD1	CASSPGGSGANVLTF	TGTGCCAGCAGTCCAGGGGGATCTGGGGCCAACGTCCTGACTTTC
TRBV14	TRBJ2-4	few	TRBD1	CASSRGQGANIQYF	TGTGCCAGCAGCCGGGGACAGGGGGCGAACATTCAGTACTTC
TRBV7-8	TRBJ2-5	NA	NA	CASSFLAEETQYF	TGTGCCAGCAGCTTCCTCGCTGAAGAGACCCAGTACTTC
TRBV10-3	TRBJ2-7	NA	NA	CAISEGQGPYEQYF	TGTGCCATCAGTGAGGGGCAGGGGCCCTACGAGCAGTACTTC
TRBV6-1	TRBJ2-1	few	NA	CASSEEGSYNEQFF	TGTGCCAGCAGTGAAGAGGGTTCCTACAATGAGCAGTTCTTC
TRBV7-6	TRBJ2-3	few	TRBD1	CASSLADRVLDTQYF	TGTGCCAGCAGCTTAGCGGACAGGGTACTTGATACGCAGTATTTT
TRBV7-9	TRBJ1-5	few	TRBD1	CASSLGVYDRDDQPQHF	TGTGCCAGCAGCTTAGGAGTCTATGACAGGGACGATCAGCCCCAGCATTTT
TRBV6-2/TRBV6-3	TRBJ1-5	many	NA	CASSIDSWGGEAQHF	TGTGCCAGCAGTATCGACAGTTGGGGCGGTGAGGCCCAGCATTTT
TRBV6-5	TRBJ1-2	many	NA	CASSYRDGLRGGYTF	TGTGCCAGCAGTTATAGGGACGGCCTTAGGGGTGGCTACACCTTC
TRBV3-1	TRBJ2-2	few	TRBD1	CASSQGGQGDTGELFF	TGTGCCAGCAGCCAAGGTGGACAGGGGGACACCGGGGAGCTGTTTTTT
TRBV20-1	TRBJ1-1	many	NA	CSAPSTDFTEAFF	TGCAGTGCCCCATCGACGGATTTCACTGAAGCTTTCTTT
TRBV7-9	TRBJ2-3	few	NA	CASSLNAAVTDTQYF	TGTGCCAGCAGCTTAAATGCCGCGGTGACAGATACGCAGTATTTT
TRBV7-2	TRBJ2-3	NA	NA	CASYRGSTDTQYF	TGTGCCAGCTATAGGGGCAGCACAGATACGCAGTATTTT
TRBV27	TRBJ1-6	few	TRBD1	CASSRPGQYNSPLHF	TGTGCCAGCAGCCGGCCGGGACAGTATAATTCACCCCTCCACTTT
TRBV27	TRBJ2-6	NA	NA	CASSSGGSHSGANVLTF	TGTGCCAGCAGTTCAGGGGGGTCCCACTCTGGGGCCAACGTCCTGACTTTC
TRBV18	TRBJ1-1	few	NA	CASSGPGSEAFF	TGTGCCAGCTCAGGGCCGGGCTCTGAAGCTTTCTTT
TRBV20-1	TRBJ2-7	many	NA	CSAYRQNEQYF	TGCAGTGCTTATAGACAGAACGAGCAGTACTTC
TRBV4-3	TRBJ2-1	many	NA	CASSRDFRGPKSHEQFF	TGCGCCAGCAGTAGGGATTTTCGAGGGCCTAAGTCGCACGAGCAGTTCTTC
TRBV5-1	TRBJ1-2	few	NA	CASSTGLRGYTF	TGCGCCAGCAGTACGGGCTTGCGTGGCTACACCTTC
TRBV9	TRBJ2-2	few	TRBD2	CASSVRSGGPNTGELFF	TGTGCCAGCAGCGTAAGAAGCGGGGGGCCGAACACCGGGGAGCTGTTTTTT
TRBV7-2	TRBJ1-2	few	TRBD1	CASSLARQGLDYGYTF	TGTGCCAGCAGCTTAGCCCGACAGGGGCTAGACTATGGCTACACCTTC
TRBV7-2	TRBJ2-3	NA	NA	CASSFRFDDTQYF	TGTGCCAGCAGCTTTCGGTTCGACGATACGCAGTATTTT
TRBV6-5	TRBJ1-1	few	NA	CASSYSFTGPPAAEAFF	TGTGCCAGCAGTTACTCGTTTACTGGGCCCCCGGCGGCTGAAGCTTTCTTT
TRBV11-3	TRBJ2-2	few	NA	CASTLSPWDHPNTGELFF	TGTGCCAGCACCCTTTCCCCATGGGACCACCCGAACACCGGGGAGCTGTTTTTT
TRBV28	TRBJ2-3	few	TRBD2	CASSLVLAGAMSPSTDTQYF	TGTGCCAGCAGTTTAGTACTAGCGGGGGCCATGAGCCCGAGCACAGATACGCAGTATTTT
TRBV12-3/TRBV12-4	TRBJ2-7	many	NA	CASSRDTYEQYF	TGTGCCAGCAGCCGGGACACCTACGAGCAGTACTTC
TRBV7-2	TRBJ2-5	few	TRBD2	CASSSRGGGRVTEETQYF	TGTGCCAGCAGCTCCCGCGGGGGAGGGCGGGTTACGGAAGAGACCCAGTACTTC
TRBV9	TRBJ2-7	NA	NA	CASSVGEGPPYEQYF	TGTGCCAGCAGCGTAGGAGAAGGACCTCCCTACGAGCAGTACTTC
TRBV6-6	TRBJ1-1	few	NA	CASSYRPPEAFF	TGTGCCAGCAGTTACCGGCCCCCGGAAGCTTTCTTT